This T cell receptor (beta chain) is from a study of Graves' ophthalmopathy and Graves' hyperthyroidism (dated by TCRdb to between 2017 and 2018). Background for the entire study: Peripheral blood was collected at initial diagnosis, prior to any treatment. The study used TCR beta repertoire signatures to distinguish Graves' ophthalmopathy from Graves' hyperthyroidism and to predict progression to ophthalmopathy. Following sample collection, hyperthyroidism patients were given methimazole at a starting dose of 30 mg daily, and ophthalmopathy patients were given high-dose intravenous methylprednisolone. In total, 135 blood samples were TCR-sequenced: under 45 ophthalmopathy, under 85 hyperthyroidism and about 17 hyperthyroidism-to-ophthalmopathy patients. The independent validation cohort included under 20 hyperthyroidism patients plus 17 patients who later progressed from hyperthyroidism to ophthalmopathy. In over 5 hyperthyroidism patients, the T-cell repertoire of thyroid tissue was compared with the T-cell repertoire of blood. To explore V-J signatures that separate ophthalmopathy from hyperthyroidism, a discovery set of about a hundred patients was enrolled, consisting of approximately 44 with ophthalmopathy and roughly 57 with stable hyperthyroidism.

From the cysteine through the phenylalanine, the CDR3 covers 14 amino acids. Only CDR3 DNA remains: 42 bases, in frame from the first base. The V end gives up 6 bases and the J end 6 bases, leaving 9 bases in the junction not matched to a gene. Ten or more counts support this clonotype. What antigen it recognizes has not been identified. The record has no base qualities; no much larger clone is one base away. Hyperthyroidism was considered stable if no progression to ophthalmopathy occurred within 18 months of follow-up. Hyperthyroidism patients were newly diagnosed, were aged 18 to 65 years, and had a disease duration under 2 months. Patients with other autoimmune diseases, uncontrolled infections, pregnancy or lactation were excluded from the study. Clinical symptoms, serum thyroxine, TRAb, thyroid ultrasound and orbital computed tomography formed the basis of the diagnosis. Ficoll-Paque density gradient centrifugation was used to isolate PBMCs from around 9.1 ml of fresh peripheral blood. Total RNA was extracted with Trizol reagent and quality-checked on an Agilent 2100 Bioanalyzer.

General conclusions and limits of the study: Sample size was not statistically predetermined, and group allocation was not concealed from the investigators. In validation, the model predicted ophthalmopathy progression with more than 55% sensitivity and approximately 72% specificity; roughly eleven predicted patients were CT-confirmed with GO in a median of around 6 months. The 13-signature model separated ophthalmopathy from stable hyperthyroidism with approximately 90% sensitivity and around 81% specificity in cross-validation, and 80%/75% in the test set. Most of the expanded thyroid clonotypes with a frequency above 0.001 were also detected in blood, and it was suggested that the thyroid immune response may be reflected by blood repertoires.

For repertoire sequencing, TCR beta CDR3 regions were amplified from RNA transcripts. HTBI primers and the Qiagen OneStep RT-PCR kit were used in a first-round RT-PCR, which was followed by a second-round multiplex PCR, size selection and purification. The libraries underwent paired-end sequencing with 100 bp reads on an Illumina HiSeq2000. The source study handled its data this way. Reads were processed with SOAPnuke, discarding reads with adapters, uncalled bases, mean Phred below 15, or no exact constant-primer or identifier match. COPE v1.2.5 was used to merge the high-quality paired reads. Each unique nucleotide sequence was defined as a clonotype, and clonotypes were aligned to IMGT TRB V, D and J references with MiTCR v1.1. The analysis was limited to V-J combinations with a frequency above 0.0001, which together covered just over 98% of the repertoires. A TCR clonal expansion and chaos score per V-J combination was defined as the ratio of F50 clonal expansion to chaos observed in the TCRdist matrix. Welch's t-statistics and random forest were used to reduce the features to about 12 V-J combinations, which were then used as input to a naive Bayes classifier. Thyroid-blood repertoire similarity was quantified with the Morisita-Horn index. TCRdb took the public reads, trimmed them with fastp at Q25, ran MiXCR for clone calling and kept in-frame beta chains. For every CDR3 protein sequence, its rows merge into one entry that carries the most common genes and DNA. TCRdb assigned the V and J calls; the authors' analysis was not used. The sample table records 300,000 to 450,000 distinct CDR3 sequences; about a sixth of these occur just once. The ten largest clones add up to roughly 2.4% of the sample.

The TCR sequence derives from an adult woman with stable Graves' hyperthyroidism. The chain employs TRBV12-3 or TRBV12-4 and TRBJ1-1, with 8 middle bases fitting TRBD1. The sequencing input was peripheral blood. CDR3 protein: CASRDTGTGAEAFF. The sequenced DNA: TGTGCCAGCAGAGATACGGGGACAGGCGCTGAAGCTTTCTTT.